The clone carrying this TCR beta chain was observed a single time. The sample is drawn from a study of CD8 T cells in Susac syndrome. Study-wide background: Patients with Susac syndrome who were sequenced included more than 5 with active disease and eight or nine in remission.

This CDR3 comprises 14 residues. The germline V gene has CDR1 SQVTM and CDR2 ANQGSEA. V lost 1 base to trimming and J lost 9 bases; unmatched junction nucleotides: 8. Random hexamers were used to reverse transcribe 0.5 to 1 ug of RNA. One entry per CDR3 protein results from TCRdb running MiXCR on the immunoSEQ multiplex PCR reads. The sample has more than 200,000 distinct CDR3 sequences, about 95% seen once. The chain employs TRBV29-1 and TRBJ2-4, with TRBD2 identical over 8 bases. The TCR comes from a human donor with Susac syndrome. Sequenced: CD4+ T cells from PBMCs. CDR3 protein: CSVEVTGGLGIQYF. CDR3 DNA: TGCAGCGTTGAAGTTACGGGGGGGTTAGGCATTCAGTACTTC.